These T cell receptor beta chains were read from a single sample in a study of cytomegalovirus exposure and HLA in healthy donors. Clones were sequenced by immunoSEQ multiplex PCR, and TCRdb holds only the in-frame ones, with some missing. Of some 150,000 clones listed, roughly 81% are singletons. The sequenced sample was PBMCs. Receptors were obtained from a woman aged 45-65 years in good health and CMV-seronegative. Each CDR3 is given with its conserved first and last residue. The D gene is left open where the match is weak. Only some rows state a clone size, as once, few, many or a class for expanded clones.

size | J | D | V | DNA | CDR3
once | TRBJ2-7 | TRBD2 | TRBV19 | TGTGCCAGTAGTGGATGGTTGGGCGGGAGTTACGAGCAGTACTTC | CASSGWLGGSYEQYF
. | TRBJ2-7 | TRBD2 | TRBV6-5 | TGTGCCAGCAGCCCCTCCAGCGGGACCTACGAGCAGTACTTC | CASSPSSGTYEQYF
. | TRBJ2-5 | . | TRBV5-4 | TGTGCCAGCAGACGCGGGACAGAAGAGACCCAGTACTTC | CASRRGTEETQYF
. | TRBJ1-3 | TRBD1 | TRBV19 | TGTGCCAGTAGTCCGGGCAGGGGGTTACGTGGAAACACCATATATTTT | CASSPGRGLRGNTIYF
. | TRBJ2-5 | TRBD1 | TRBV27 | TGTGCCAGCAGTCTCCATCAGGGGGTGGTGGAGACCCAGTACTTC | CASSLHQGVVETQYF
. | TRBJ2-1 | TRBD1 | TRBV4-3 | TGCGCCAGCAGCCAAGAGTTAATGACAGGGTACAATGAGCAGTTCTTC | CASSQELMTGYNEQFF
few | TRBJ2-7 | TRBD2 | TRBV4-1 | TGCGCCAGCAGCCAAGGGCTAGCGGCCTCCTACGAGCAGTACTTC | CASSQGLAASYEQYF
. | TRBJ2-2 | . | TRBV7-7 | TGTGCCAGCAGCTTAGCAGGGAGAACCGGGGAGCTGTTTTTT | CASSLAGRTGELFF
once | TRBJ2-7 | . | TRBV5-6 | TGTGCCAGCAGCTTGGGACAGACGGAGCAGTACTTC | CASSLGQTEQYF
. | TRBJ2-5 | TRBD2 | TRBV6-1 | TGTGCCAGCAGTGAAGCGGGCGGGGGGCAAGAGACCCAGTACTTC | CASSEAGGGQETQYF
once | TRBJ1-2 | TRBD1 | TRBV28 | TGTGCCAGCAGTCCCGATCCCCGACAGGGCGAAGGGTATGGCTACACCTTC | CASSPDPRQGEGYGYTF
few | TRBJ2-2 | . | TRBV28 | TGTGCCAGCAGAAGGGGGTTGGCCGGGGAGCTGTTTTTT | CASRRGLAGELFF
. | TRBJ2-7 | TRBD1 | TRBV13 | TGTGCCAGCAGCTTCTCCGGGACAGGGGGCTACGAGCAGTACTTC | CASSFSGTGGYEQYF
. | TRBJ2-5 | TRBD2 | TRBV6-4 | TGTGCCAGCAGTGAGACTAGCGGAGCCCAAGAGACCCAGTACTTC | CASSETSGAQETQYF
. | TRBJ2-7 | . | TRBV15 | TGTGCCACCAGCAGAGGTAGCGGTCCAAGCTCCTACGAGCAGTACTTC | CATSRGSGPSSYEQYF
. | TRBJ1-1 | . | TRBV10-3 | TGTGCCATCAGTGAGGACAGACAGAACACTGAAGCTTTCTTT | CAISEDRQNTEAFF
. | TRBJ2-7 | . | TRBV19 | TGTGCCAGTAGTATAACCGCAGTAAGGGGCAGCCAGTACTTC | CASSITAVRGSQYF
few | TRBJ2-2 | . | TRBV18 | TGTGCCAGCTCCGTGGGACTCGAGGGCGGGGAGCTGTTTTTT | CASSVGLEGGELFF
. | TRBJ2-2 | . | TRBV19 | TGTGCCAGTAGTCTCGACAGCTACACCGGGGAGCTGTTTTTT | CASSLDSYTGELFF
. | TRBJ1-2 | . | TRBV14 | TGTGCCAGCAGCCAAGATCTCACAGGGAACTATGGCTACACCTTC | CASSQDLTGNYGYTF
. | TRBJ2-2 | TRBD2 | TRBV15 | TGTGCCACCAGCAAACGGACTAGCGCGACTTACACCGGGGAGCTGTTTTTT | CATSKRTSATYTGELFF
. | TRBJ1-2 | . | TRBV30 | TGTGCCGCACCCCAGGTTTTAAGCTATGGCTACACCTTC | CAAPQVLSYGYTF
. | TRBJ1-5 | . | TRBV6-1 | TGTGCCAGCAGGAGGGGGGGGCCCTTTAATCAGCCCCAGCATTTT | CASRRGGPFNQPQHF
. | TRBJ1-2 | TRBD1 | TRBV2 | TGTGCCAGCAGTCCCAGGGGGCTCCCCTCCGGCTACACCTTC | CASSPRGLPSGYTF
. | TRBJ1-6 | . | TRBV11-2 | TGTGCCAGCAGTGGACAAACCCCCAATTCACCCCTCCACTTT | CASSGQTPNSPLHF
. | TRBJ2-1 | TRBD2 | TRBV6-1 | TGTGCCAGCAGAGACGGACTAGCGGGAAATGAGCAGTTCTTC | CASRDGLAGNEQFF
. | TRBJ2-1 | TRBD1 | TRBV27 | TGTGCCAGCAGTTTATCGACAGGGGGCTCCTACAATGAGCAGTTCTTC | CASSLSTGGSYNEQFF
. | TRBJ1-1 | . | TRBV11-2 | TGTGCCAGCAGCTATCAGCAGGGGCCGAACACTGAAGCTTTCTTT | CASSYQQGPNTEAFF
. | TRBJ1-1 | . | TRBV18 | TGTGCCAGCTCACGCGACAGGGAAGCTTTCTTT | CASSRDREAFF
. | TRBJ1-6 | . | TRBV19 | TGTGCCAGTAGTATTACAGGGTCAAATTCACCCCTCCACTTT | CASSITGSNSPLHF
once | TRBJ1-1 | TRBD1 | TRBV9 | TGTGCCAGCAGCCCTACCGGGACAGGGAACACTGAAGCTTTCTTT | CASSPTGTGNTEAFF
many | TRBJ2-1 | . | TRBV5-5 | TGTGCCAGCAGTCTATCTTTCGCGTACAATGAGCAGTTCTTC | CASSLSFAYNEQFF
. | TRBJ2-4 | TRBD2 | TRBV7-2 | TGTGCCAGCAGCTTAGAAGCGGGGGGCGGGAAAGCGGCCAAAAACATTCAGTACTTC | CASSLEAGGGKAAKNIQYF
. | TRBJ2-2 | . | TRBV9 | TGTGCCAGCAGCCCAATCCAGGGAGGCACCGGGGAGCTGTTTTTT | CASSPIQGGTGELFF
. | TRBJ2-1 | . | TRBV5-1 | TGCGCCAGCAGCTCCCTTAGGGGCGACAATGAGCAGTTCTTC | CASSSLRGDNEQFF
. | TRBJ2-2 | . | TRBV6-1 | TGTGCCAGCAGTGTAGGAAGAGGGAACACCGGGGAGCTGTTTTTT | CASSVGRGNTGELFF
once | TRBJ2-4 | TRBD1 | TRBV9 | TGTGCCAGCAGCCAGGACAGGGGGAACATTCAGTACTTC | CASSQDRGNIQYF
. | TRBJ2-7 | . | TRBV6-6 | TGTGCCAGCAGTTACTCAGGCGGCCAGAGCTACGAGCAGTACTTC | CASSYSGGQSYEQYF
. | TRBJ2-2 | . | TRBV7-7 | TGTGCCAGCAGCTTAGTTGAGTCCGGGGAGCTGTTTTTT | CASSLVESGELFF
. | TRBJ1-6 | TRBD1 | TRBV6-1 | TGTGCCACCACACAGGGGGCAGATTCACCCCTCCACTTT | CATTQGADSPLHF
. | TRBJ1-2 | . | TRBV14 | TGTGCCAGCAGCCAGCGGACAGATGGGCCCTATGGCTACACCTTC | CASSQRTDGPYGYTF
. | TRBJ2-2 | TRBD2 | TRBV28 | TGTGCCAGCAGTTTGTGGAGCGGGGGGGGGAACACCGGGGAGCTGTTTTTT | CASSLWSGGGNTGELFF
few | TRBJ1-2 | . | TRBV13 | TGTGCCAGCAGCCCTGGTCGAGACTATGGCTACACCTTC | CASSPGRDYGYTF
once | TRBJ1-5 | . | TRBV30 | TGTGCCTGGAGTACAGGCCTGAATCAGCCCCAGCATTTT | CAWSTGLNQPQHF
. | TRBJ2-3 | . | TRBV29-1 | TGCAGCGGGCGGACAGATACGCAGTATTTT | CSGRTDTQYF
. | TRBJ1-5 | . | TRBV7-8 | TGTGCCAGCAGCCCGATCGGAGGGATCAATCAGCCCCAGCATTTT | CASSPIGGINQPQHF
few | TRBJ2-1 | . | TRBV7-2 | TGTGCCAGCGCTGGGAGGCTCTCCTACAATGAGCAGTTCTTC | CASAGRLSYNEQFF
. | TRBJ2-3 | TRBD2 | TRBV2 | TGTGCCAGCAATTTAGCGGGACCCACAGATACGCAGTATTTT | CASNLAGPTDTQYF
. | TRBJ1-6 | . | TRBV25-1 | TGTGCCAGCAGTGAGGGTTGGGGGGAGAATTCACCCCTCCACTTT | CASSEGWGENSPLHF
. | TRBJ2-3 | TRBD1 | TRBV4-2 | TGTGCCAGCAGCCAAGATCCTCGGGACAGGGGCACAGATACGCAGTATTTT | CASSQDPRDRGTDTQYF
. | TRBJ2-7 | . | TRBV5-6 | TGTGCCAGCAGCACTCTCTACGAGCAGTACTTC | CASSTLYEQYF
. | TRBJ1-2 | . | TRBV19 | TGTGCCAGCACCAATCTCGCCGTTTTAGTTAACTATGGCTACACCTTC | CASTNLAVLVNYGYTF